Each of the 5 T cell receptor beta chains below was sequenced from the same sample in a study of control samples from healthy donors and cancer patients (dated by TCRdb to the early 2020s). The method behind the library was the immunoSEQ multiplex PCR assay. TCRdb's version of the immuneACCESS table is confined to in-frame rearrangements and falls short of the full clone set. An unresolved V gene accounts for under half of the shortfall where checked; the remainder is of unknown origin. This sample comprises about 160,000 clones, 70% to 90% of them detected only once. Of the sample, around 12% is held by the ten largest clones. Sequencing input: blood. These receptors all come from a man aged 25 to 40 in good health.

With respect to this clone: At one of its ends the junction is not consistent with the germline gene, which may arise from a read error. The CDR3 reads CASSYPGSRSSRVF. CDR3 sequence (DNA): TGTGCCAGCAGTTACCCAGGATCCCGCTCCTCAAGGGTCTTC. J is TRBJ2-1 and V is TRBV6-5; the D is unclear. CDR3 size: 14 residues. From germline, CDR1 is MNHEY and CDR2 SVGAGI.

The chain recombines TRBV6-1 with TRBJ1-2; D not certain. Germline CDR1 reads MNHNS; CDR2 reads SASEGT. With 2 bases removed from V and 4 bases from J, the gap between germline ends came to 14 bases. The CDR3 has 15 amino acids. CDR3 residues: CASSERWAASYGYTF. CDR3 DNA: TGTGCCAGCAGTGAACGTTGGGCGGCTTCCTATGGCTACACCTTC.

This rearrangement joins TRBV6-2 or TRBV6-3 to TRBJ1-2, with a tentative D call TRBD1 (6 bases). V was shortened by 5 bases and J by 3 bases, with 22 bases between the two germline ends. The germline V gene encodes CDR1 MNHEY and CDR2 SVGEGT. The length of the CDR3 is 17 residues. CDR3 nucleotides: TGTGCCAGCAGTGGGGCAAGAGGACAGCCGGGGGACTATGGCTACACCTTC. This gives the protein CASSGARGQPGDYGYTF.

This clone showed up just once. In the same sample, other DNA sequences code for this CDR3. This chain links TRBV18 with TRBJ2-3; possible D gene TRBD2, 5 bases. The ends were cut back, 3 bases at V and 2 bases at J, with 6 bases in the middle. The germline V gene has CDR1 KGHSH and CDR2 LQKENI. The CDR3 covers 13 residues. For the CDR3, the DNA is TGTGCCAGCTCACCCCGGGACACAGATACGCAGTATTTT. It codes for CASSPRDTDTQYF.

The CDR3 DNA is TGTGCCAGCAGCTCTAGAGGCGGGAGCTCGGAGACCCAGTACTTC. Encoded protein: CASSSRGGSSETQYF. The chain joins TRBV7-9 to TRBJ2-5, with 7 bases aligning to TRBD2. The germline gives CDR1 SEHNR, CDR2 FQNEAQ (reference sequence). Germline trimming cut 4 bases from V and 5 bases from J; bases unmatched to any gene: 10. The CDR3 is made up of 15 amino acids.